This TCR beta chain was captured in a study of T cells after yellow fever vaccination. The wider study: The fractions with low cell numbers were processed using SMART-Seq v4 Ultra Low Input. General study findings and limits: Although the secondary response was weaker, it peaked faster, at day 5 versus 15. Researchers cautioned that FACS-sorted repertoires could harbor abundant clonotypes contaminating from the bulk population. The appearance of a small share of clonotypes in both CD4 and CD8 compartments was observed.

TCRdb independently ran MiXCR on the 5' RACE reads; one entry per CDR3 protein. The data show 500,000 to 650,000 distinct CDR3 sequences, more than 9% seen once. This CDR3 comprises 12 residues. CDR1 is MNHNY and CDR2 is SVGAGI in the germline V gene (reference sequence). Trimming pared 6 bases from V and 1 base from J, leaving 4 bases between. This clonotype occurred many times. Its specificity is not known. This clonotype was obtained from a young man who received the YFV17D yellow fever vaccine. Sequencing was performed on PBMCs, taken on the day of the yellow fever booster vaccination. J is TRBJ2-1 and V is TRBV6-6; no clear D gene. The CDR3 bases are TGTGCCAGCAGGGGGTCCTACAATGAGCAGTTCTTC. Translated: CASRGSYNEQFF.